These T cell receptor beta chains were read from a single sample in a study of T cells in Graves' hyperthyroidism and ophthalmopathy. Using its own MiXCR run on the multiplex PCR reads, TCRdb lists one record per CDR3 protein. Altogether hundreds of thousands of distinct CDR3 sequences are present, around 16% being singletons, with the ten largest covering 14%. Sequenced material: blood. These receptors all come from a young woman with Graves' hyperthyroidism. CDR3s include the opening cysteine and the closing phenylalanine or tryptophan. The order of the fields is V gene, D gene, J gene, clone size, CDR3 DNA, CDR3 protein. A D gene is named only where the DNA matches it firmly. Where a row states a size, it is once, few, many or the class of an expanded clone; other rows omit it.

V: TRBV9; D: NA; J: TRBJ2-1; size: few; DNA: TGTGCCAGCAGCCGGGAACTCGACTACAATGAGCAGTTCTTC; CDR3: CASSRELDYNEQFF
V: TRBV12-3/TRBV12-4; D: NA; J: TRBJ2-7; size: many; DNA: TGTGCCAGCACCCTCGGGGCCAGCCCCGAGCAGTACTTC; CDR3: CASTLGASPEQYF
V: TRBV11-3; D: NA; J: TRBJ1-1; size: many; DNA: TGTGCCAGCAGCTTAGGGAGGGGGACTGAAGCTTTCTTT; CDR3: CASSLGRGTEAFF
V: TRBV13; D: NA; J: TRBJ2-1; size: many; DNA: TGTGCCAGCAGCTTAGCGGTGATCAATGAGCAGTTCTTC; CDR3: CASSLAVINEQFF
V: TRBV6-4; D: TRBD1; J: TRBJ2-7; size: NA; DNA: TGTGCCAGCAGTGAAGGGACAGGGATTTCCTACGAGCAGTACTTC; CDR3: CASSEGTGISYEQYF
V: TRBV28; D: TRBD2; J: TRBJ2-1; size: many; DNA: TGTGCCAGCAGTTTGATAGCGGGAGGCGTCGGGAATGAGCAGTTCTTC; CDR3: CASSLIAGGVGNEQFF
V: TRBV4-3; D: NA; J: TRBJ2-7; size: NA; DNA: TGCGCCAGCAGCCGACAACCACAGGGATCCTACGAGCAGTACTTC; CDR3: CASSRQPQGSYEQYF
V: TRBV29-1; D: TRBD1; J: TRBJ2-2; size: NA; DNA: TGCAGCGTTGTAGGGACAGGGAGAGTCGGGGAGCTGTTTTTT; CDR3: CSVVGTGRVGELFF
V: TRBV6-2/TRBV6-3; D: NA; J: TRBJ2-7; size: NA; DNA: TGTGCCAGCAGTAATCGACAGGCAAACTACGAGCAGTACTTC; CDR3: CASSNRQANYEQYF
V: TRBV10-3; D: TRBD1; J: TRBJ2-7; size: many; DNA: TGTGCCATCAGCCCGGGACAGGGGGGCGAGCAGTACTTC; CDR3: CAISPGQGGEQYF
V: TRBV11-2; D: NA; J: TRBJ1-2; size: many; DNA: TGTGCCAGCAGTTTTATGGGGGGCGTCTGGGGCTACACCTTC; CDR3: CASSFMGGVWGYTF
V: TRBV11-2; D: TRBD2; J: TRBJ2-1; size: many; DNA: TGTGCCAGCAGCTTAGTGACTAGCCCCTACAATGAGCAGTTCTTC; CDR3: CASSLVTSPYNEQFF
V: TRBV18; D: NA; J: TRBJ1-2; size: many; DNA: TGTGCCAGCTCCCACGGTGAACTCTATGGCTACACCTTC; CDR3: CASSHGELYGYTF
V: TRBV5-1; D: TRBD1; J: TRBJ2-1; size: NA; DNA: TGCGCCAGCAGGAAGGGACAGGGAGGGAATGAGCAGTTCTTC; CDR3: CASRKGQGGNEQFF
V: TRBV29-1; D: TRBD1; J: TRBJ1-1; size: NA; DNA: TGCAGCGTTGAAGATTTGGGGGACAGGGGGAACACTGAAGCTTTCTTT; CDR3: CSVEDLGDRGNTEAFF
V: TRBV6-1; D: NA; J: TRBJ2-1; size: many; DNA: TGTGCCAGCAGTCAAGGGTCCTTCAATGAGCAGTTCTTC; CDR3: CASSQGSFNEQFF
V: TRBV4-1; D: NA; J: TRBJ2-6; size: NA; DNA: TGCGCCAGCAGCCGTGAACCCTCTGTCTGGGCCAACGTCCTGACTTTC; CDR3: CASSREPSVWANVLTF
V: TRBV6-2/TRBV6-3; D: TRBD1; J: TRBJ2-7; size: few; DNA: TGTGCCAGCAGCAGGAACCCTTGGACAGGTGACTCCTACGAGCAGTACTTC; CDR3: CASSRNPWTGDSYEQYF
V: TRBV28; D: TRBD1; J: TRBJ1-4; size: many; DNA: TGTGCCAGCAGTTTAGGGGGGACAGGGTCGAATGAAAAACTGTTTTTT; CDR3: CASSLGGTGSNEKLFF
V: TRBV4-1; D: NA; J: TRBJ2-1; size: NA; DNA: TGCGCCAGCAGCCACACCTTTGGACGGACTACTCACAATGAGCAGTTCTTC; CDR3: CASSHTFGRTTHNEQFF
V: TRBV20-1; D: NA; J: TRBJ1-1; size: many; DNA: TGCAGTGCTAGAGCCGCAGGAGAGAACACTGAAGCTTTCTTT; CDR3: CSARAAGENTEAFF
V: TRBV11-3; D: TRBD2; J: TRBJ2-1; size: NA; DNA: TGTGCCAGCAGCATCGGGACTAGCGGGGGGGCATCTGAGCAGTTCTTC; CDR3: CASSIGTSGGASEQFF
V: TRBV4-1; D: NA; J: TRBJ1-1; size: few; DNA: TGCGCCAGCGGGAGGAGCGGCCGGGTCACTGAAGCTTTCTTT; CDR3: CASGRSGRVTEAFF
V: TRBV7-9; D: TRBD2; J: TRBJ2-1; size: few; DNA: TGTGCCAGCAGCTCCCCCGGGGATAGCGGGGGGGCGCACCTTTACAATGAGCAGTTCTTC; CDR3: CASSSPGDSGGAHLYNEQFF
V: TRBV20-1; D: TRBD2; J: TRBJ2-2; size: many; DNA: TGCAGTGCTAGGCGGGGGGCCGGGGAGCTGTTTTTT; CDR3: CSARRGAGELFF
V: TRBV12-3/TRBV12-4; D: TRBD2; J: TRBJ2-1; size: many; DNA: TGTGCCAGCAGTTTGTGGGCTAGCGGGGGCAATGAGCAGTTCTTC; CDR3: CASSLWASGGNEQFF
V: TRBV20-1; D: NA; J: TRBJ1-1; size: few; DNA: TGCAGTGCCGAGGCACGAGGGGTAGGGAGTACTGAAGCTTTCTTT; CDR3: CSAEARGVGSTEAFF
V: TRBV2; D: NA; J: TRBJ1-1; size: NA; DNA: TGTGCCAGCAGTGAACAGCTACTTGGATCGGTCACTGAAGCTTTCTTT; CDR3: CASSEQLLGSVTEAFF
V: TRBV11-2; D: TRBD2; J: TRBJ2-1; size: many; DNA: TGTGCCAGCAGCCTACGATGGCGGGAGGGATACAATGAGCAGTTCTTC; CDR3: CASSLRWREGYNEQFF
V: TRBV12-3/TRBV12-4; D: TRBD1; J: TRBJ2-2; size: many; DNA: TGTGCCAGCAGTTTCAGTCCACGACAGGGGGCGATCGGGGAGCTGTTTTTT; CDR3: CASSFSPRQGAIGELFF
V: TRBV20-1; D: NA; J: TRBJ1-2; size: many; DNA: TGCAGTGCTAGAGATAAACCCCTGACGAACTATGGCTACACCTTC; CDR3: CSARDKPLTNYGYTF
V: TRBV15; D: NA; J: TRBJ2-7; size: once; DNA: TGTGCCACCAGCAGAGATCCCGGGGACTCCTACGAGCAGTACTTC; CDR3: CATSRDPGDSYEQYF
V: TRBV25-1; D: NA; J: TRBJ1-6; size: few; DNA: TGTGCCAGCAGTGAATCCGGGGCCATCAATTCACCCCTCCACTTT; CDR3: CASSESGAINSPLHF
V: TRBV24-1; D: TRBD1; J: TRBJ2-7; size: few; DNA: TGTGCCACCAGTGATTGGGACAGAACCTACGAGCAGTACTTC; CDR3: CATSDWDRTYEQYF
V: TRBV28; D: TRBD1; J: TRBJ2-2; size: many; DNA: TGTGCCGGGGGACAGGGGAACACCGGGGAGCTGTTTTTT; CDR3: CAGGQGNTGELFF
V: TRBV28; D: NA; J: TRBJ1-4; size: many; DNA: TGTGCCAGCAGTTTTCGGCAGGCGTCGCTCGAAAAACTGTTTTTT; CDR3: CASSFRQASLEKLFF
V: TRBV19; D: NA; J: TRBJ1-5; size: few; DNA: TGTGCCAGTAGTACAGGGATAACGCAGCCCCAGCATTTT; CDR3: CASSTGITQPQHF
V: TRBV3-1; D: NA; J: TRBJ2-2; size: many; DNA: TGTGCCAGCAGCCGAGGGTCGGCCGGAACGAACACCGGGGAGCTGTTTTTT; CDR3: CASSRGSAGTNTGELFF
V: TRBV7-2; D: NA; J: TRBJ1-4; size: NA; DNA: TGTGCCAGCACCCCTGGGGGGGGGGGGGGGAATGAAAAACTGTTTTTT; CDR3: CASTPGGGGGNEKLFF
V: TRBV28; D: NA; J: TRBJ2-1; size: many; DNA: TGTGCCAGCAGTTTGAACCCAGGGGTCGCTCACAAGGATGAGCAGTTCTTC; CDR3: CASSLNPGVAHKDEQFF
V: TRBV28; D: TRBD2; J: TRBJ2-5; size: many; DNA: TGTGCCAGCAGTTCTAGCGGGAGGGTTGAGACCCAGTACTTC; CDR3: CASSSSGRVETQYF
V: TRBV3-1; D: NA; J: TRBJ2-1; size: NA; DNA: TGTGCCAGCAGCCATAGTTCTAAAAATGAGCAGTTCTTC; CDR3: CASSHSSKNEQFF
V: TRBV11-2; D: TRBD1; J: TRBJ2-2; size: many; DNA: TGTGCCAGCAGCTTTGAGACAGGGGTGAACACCGGGGAGCTGTTTTTT; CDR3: CASSFETGVNTGELFF
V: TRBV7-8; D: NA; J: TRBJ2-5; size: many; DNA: TGTGCCAGCAGCTTAGCGTTAATGGGGGCGGAGACCCAGTACTTC; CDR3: CASSLALMGAETQYF
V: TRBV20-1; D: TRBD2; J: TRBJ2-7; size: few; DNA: TGCAGTGCTAGAGATGGGCCTAGCGGGAGCCACGAGCAGTACTTC; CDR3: CSARDGPSGSHEQYF
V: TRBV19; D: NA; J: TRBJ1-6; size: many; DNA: TGTGCCAGTAGTATACTCTGGGGTGCCCTCCACTTT; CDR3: CASSILWGALHF
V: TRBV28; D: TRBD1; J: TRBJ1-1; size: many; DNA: TGTGCCAGCAGTTCTTGGGGACAGGGGGCTCTGAACACTGAAGCTTTCTTT; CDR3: CASSSWGQGALNTEAFF
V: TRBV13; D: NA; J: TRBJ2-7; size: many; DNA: TGTGCCAGCAGCTTGACAGGCGTATACGAGCAGTACTTC; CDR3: CASSLTGVYEQYF
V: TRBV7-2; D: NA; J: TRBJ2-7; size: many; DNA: TGTGCCAGCAGCTTAACACGCTACGAGCAGTACTTC; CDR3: CASSLTRYEQYF
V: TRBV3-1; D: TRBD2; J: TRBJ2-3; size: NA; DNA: TGTGCCAGCAGCCAAGATGGACTTAGCGGGGTGCATGATACGCAGTATTTT; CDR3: CASSQDGLSGVHDTQYF